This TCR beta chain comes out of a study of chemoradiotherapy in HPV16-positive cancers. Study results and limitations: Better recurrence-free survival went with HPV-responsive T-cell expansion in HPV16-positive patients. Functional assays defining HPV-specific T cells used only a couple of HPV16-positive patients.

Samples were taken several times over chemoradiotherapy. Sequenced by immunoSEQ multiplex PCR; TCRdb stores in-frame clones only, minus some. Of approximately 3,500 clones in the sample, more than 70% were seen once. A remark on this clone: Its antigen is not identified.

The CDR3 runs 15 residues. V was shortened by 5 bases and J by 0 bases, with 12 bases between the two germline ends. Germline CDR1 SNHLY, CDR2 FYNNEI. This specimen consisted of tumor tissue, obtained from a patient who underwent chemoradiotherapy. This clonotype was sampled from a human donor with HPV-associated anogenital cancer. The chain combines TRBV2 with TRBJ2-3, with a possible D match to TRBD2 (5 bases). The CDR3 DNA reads TGTGCCAGCAGTACGTCCGGGGAAAGCACAGATACGCAGTATTTT. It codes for CASSTSGESTDTQYF.